This entry is about one TCR beta chain. Its antigen remains unidentified. These data are taken from a study of T cell repertoires in ileal Crohn's disease. Study-wide results and caveats: Active smokers at surgery had more clonal expansions than non-smokers. Endoscopic recurrence occurred in every patient whose clonality exceeded 26.8%.

Repertoires were generated with immunoSEQ multiplex PCR, while TCRdb's copy carries only in-frame clones and drops some. The table records 6,000 or so clones, about three quarters of them present only once. This CDR3 region has 14 residues. V was pared by 5 bases and J by 5 bases, with 5 bases of the junction left unmatched. The germline V gene has CDR1 SGHVS and CDR2 FQNEAQ. Sequencing used ileal tissue. V gene TRBV7-8 combines with J gene TRBJ2-1, with 8 bases matching TRBD2. The sequence came from an adult with Crohn's disease. The CDR3 DNA reads TGTGCCAGCAGCCTCCGGGGGGGACACAATGAGCAGTTCTTC. Amino acid sequence: CASSLRGGHNEQFF.